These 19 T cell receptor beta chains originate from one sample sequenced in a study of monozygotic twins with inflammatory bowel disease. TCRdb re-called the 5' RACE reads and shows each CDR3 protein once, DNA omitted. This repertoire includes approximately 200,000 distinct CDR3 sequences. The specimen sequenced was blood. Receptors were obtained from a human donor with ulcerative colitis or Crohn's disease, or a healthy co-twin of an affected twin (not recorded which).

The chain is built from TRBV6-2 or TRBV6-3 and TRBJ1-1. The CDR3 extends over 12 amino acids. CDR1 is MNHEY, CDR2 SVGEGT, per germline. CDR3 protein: CASRRRNTEAFF.

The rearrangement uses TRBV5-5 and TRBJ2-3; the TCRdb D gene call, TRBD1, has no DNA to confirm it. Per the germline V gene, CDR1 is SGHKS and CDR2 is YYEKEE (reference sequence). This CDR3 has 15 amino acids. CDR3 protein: CASAWGPGPIDTQYF.

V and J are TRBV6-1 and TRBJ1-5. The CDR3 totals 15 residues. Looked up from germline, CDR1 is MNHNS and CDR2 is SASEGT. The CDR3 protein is CASRPDPRGNQPQHF.

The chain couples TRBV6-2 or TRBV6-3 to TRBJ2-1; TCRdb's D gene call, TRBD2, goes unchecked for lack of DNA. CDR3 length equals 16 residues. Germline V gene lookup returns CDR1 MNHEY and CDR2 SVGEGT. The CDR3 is CASSYSWGLADNEQFF.

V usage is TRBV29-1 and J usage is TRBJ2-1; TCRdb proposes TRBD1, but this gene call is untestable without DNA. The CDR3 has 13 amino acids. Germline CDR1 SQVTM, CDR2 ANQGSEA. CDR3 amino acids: CSVEGLSPFEQFF.

Here the CDR3 reads CASSRGGLEIGEQYF. V and J are TRBV4-2 and TRBJ2-7; no DNA is available, so the TRBD2 call from TCRdb remains unchecked. This CDR3 region has 15 residues. Germline V gene sequence: CDR1 LGHNA, CDR2 YNFKEQ.

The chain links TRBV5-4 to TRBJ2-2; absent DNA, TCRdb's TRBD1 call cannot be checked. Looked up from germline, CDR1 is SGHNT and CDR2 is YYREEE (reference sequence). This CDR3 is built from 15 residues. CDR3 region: CASSERQGEAGELFF.

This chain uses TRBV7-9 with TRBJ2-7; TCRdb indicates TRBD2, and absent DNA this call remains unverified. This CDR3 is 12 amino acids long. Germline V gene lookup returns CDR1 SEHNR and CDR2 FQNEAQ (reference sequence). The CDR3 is CASSRDGVEQYF.

The CDR3 loop is CASRTGTGNTEAFF. This rearrangement joins TRBV2 to TRBJ1-1; the TRBD1 assignment by TCRdb is unverifiable without DNA. This CDR3 comprises 14 residues. The germline CDR1 and CDR2 sequences are SNHLY and FYNNEI.

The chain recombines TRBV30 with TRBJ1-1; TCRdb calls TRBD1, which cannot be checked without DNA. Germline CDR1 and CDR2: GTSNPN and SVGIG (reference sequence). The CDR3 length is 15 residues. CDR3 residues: CAWSPAGHLNTEAFF.

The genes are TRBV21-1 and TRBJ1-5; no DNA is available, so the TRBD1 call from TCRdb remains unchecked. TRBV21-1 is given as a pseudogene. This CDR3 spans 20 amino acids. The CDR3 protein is CASSKLGGKVDWYSNQPQHF.

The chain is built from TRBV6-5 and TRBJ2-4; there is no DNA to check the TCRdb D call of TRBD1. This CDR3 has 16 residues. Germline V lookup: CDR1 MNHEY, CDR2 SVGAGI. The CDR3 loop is CASSSRPGGRENIQYF.

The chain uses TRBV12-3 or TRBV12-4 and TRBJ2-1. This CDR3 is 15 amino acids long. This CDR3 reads CASNIAAMHNNEQFF.

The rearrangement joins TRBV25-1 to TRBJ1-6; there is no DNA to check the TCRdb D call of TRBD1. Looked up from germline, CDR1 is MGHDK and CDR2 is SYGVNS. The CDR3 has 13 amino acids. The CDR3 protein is CASRIYRDSPLHF.

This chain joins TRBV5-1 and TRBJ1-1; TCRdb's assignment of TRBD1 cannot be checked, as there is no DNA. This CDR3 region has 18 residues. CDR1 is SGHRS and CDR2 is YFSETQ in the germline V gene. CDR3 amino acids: CASSPRQTDRESGTEAFF.

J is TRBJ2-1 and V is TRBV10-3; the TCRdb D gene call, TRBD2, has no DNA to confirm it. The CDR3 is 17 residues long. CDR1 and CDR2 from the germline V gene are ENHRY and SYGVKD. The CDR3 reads CAISERLAGEGYNEQFF.

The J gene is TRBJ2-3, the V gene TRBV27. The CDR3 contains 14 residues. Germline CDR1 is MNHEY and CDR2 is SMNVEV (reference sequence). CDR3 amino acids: CASSSQIKGDTQYF.

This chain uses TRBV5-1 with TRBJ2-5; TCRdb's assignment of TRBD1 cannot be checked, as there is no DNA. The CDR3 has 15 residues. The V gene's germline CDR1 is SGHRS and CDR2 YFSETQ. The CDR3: CASSLGDSTLETQYF. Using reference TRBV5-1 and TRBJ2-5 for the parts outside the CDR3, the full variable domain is KAGVTQTPRYLIKTRGQQVTLSCSPISGHRSVSWYQQTPGQGLQFLFEYFSETQRNKGNFPGRFSGRQFSNSRSEMNVSTLELGDSALYLCASSLGDSTLETQYFGPGTRLLVL.

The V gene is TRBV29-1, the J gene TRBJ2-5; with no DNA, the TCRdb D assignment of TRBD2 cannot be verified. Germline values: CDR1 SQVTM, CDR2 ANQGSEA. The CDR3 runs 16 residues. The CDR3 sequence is CSVDSRVGIRGETQYF.